The sequence of this T cell receptor (beta chain) was determined in a study of cytomegalovirus exposure and HLA in healthy donors. Amplification used 60 Vbeta primers and 13 Jbeta primers. Sequencing used immunoSEQ multiplex PCR; TCRdb keeps in-frame clones, though not all of them. The sample yields about 40,000 clones, around 58% seen once. The sequence derives from a man in his sixties in good health and CMV-seropositive. The sample comprised PBMCs.

The CDR3 is CASSPAGLTDTQYF. The CDR3 nucleotides are TGTGCCAGCAGCCCAGCGGGGCTGACAGATACGCAGTATTTT. The chain recombines TRBV14 with TRBJ2-3; 7 positions agree with TRBD2. Germline lookup yields CDR1 SGHDN and CDR2 FVKESK. After removal of 4 bases from V and 3 bases from J, the junction contained 4 bases not matched to a gene. The CDR3 extends over 14 amino acids.